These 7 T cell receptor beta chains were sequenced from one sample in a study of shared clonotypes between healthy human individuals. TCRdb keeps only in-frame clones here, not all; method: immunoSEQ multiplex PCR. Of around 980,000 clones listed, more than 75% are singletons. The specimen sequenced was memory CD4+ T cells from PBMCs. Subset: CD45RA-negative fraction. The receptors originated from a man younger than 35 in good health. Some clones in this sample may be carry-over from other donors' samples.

The CDR3 nucleotides read TGTGCCAGCGTTTCTGGGACTGGCTACGAGCAGTACTTC. The encoded protein is CASVSGTGYEQYF. This chain links TRBV25-1 with TRBJ2-7, with D tentatively TRBD2 (6 bases). Per the germline V gene, CDR1 is MGHDK and CDR2 is SYGVNS. Trimming took off 8 bases at V and 3 bases at J, with 14 bases between the two ends. The CDR3 is 13 amino acids.

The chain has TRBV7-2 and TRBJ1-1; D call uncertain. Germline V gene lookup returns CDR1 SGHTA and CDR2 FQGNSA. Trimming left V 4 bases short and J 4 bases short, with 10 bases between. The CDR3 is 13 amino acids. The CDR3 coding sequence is TGTGCCAGCAGCTACCAGGCCCGCACTGAAGCTTTCTTT. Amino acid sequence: CASSYQARTEAFF.

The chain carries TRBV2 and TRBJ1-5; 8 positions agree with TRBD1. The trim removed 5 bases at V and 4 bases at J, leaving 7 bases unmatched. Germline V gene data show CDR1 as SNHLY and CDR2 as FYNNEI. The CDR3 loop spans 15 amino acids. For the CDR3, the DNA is TGTGCCAGCAGTCAGGGACAGGTGTCTAATCAGCCCCAGCATTTT. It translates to CASSQGQVSNQPQHF.

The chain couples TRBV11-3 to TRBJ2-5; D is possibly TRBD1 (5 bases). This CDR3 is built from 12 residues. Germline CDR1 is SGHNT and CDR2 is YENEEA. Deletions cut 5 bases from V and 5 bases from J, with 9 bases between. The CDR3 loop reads CASSRGTETQYF. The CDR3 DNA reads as TGTGCCAGCAGCAGGGGTACGGAGACCCAGTACTTC.

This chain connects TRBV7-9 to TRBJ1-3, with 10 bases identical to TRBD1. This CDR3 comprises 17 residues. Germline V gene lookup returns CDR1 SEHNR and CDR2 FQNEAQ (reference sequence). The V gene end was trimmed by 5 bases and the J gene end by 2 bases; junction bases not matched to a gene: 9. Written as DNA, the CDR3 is TGTGCCAGCAGCGCCCCCTCCGGGACAGGGGCTGGAAACACCATATATTTT. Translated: CASSAPSGTGAGNTIYF.

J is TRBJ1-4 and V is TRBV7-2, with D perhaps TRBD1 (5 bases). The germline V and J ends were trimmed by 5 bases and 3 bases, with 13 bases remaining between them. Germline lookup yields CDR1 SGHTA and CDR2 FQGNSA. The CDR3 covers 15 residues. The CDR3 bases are TGTGCCAGCAGCAGGAGACAGAGCTCTAATGAAAAACTGTTTTTT. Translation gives CASSRRQSSNEKLFF. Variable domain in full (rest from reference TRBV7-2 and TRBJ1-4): GAGVSQSPSNKVTEKGKDVELRCDPISGHTALYWYRQSLGQGLEFLIYFQGNSAPDKSGLPSDRFSAERTGGSVSTLTIQRTQQEDSAVYLCASSRRQSSNEKLFFGSGTQLSVL.

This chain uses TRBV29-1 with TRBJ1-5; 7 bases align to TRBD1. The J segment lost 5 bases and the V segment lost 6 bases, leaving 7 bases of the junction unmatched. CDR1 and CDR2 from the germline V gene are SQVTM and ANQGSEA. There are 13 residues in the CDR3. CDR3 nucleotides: TGCAGCGTGCAGACAGGGACCCATCAGCCCCAGCATTTT. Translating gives CSVQTGTHQPQHF. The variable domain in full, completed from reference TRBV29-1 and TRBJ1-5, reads SAVISQKPSRDICQRGTSLTIQCQVDSQVTMMFWYRQQPGQSLTLIATANQGSEATYESGFVIDKFPISRPNLTFSTLTVSNMSPEDSSIYLCSVQTGTHQPQHFGDGTRLSIL.